This is a list of T cell receptor beta chains from one sample in a study of beta chain features in type 1 diabetes. Sequencing used immunoSEQ multiplex PCR; TCRdb keeps in-frame clones, though not all of them. The sample has 200,000 to 250,000 clones, 25% to 35% seen once; the top ten hold roughly 4%. The source material was central memory CD4+ T cells from blood. These receptors were taken from a young man in good health. Each CDR3 is given with its conserved first and last residue. The D gene is left open where the match is weak. Size is omitted from some rows. Given values are once, few, many or a class for expanded clones.

J gene	clone size	V gene	D gene	CDR3 protein
TRBJ2-5	few	TRBV4-1	.	CASSLLPGTKGETQYF
TRBJ2-1	.	TRBV7-2	TRBD2	CASSLTAGGRNEQFF
TRBJ2-7	few	TRBV7-2	TRBD1	CASSPSAQGAHEQYF
TRBJ2-7	.	TRBV21-1	.	CASSKAGTGGYEQYF
TRBJ2-3	few	TRBV5-6	.	CASSLVGGGAGDTQYF
TRBJ2-6	few	TRBV30	TRBD1	CAWGGLIRDREAGANVLTF
TRBJ2-3	.	TRBV27	.	CASSSIRQSMGDTQYF
TRBJ1-1	.	TRBV29-1	TRBD1	CSVESQQGTEAFF
TRBJ1-1	few	TRBV7-9	.	CASTFSGQENTEAFF
TRBJ2-7	few	TRBV5-4	TRBD2	CASSPLRGGHEQYF
TRBJ2-7	.	TRBV6-5	.	CASSYDRTYEQYF
TRBJ2-1	.	TRBV4-2	.	CASSQDLPLGDAASYNEQFF
TRBJ2-2	many	TRBV7-2	.	CASSRAPRTGELFF
TRBJ2-7	few	TRBV5-4	.	CASSLEAREQYF
TRBJ2-7	many	TRBV27	.	CASSNYYEQYF
TRBJ2-3	few	TRBV28	.	CASSSGHVDTQYF
TRBJ2-5	.	TRBV2	.	CASSRSPQETQYF
TRBJ2-2	.	TRBV28	.	CASSLNAPGELFF
TRBJ2-1	.	TRBV4-2	TRBD2	CASSHQKRGGRNEQFF
TRBJ1-5	.	TRBV30	.	CAWSVQSGGMGPQHF
TRBJ2-7	.	TRBV5-4	.	CASSLEAYEQYF
TRBJ2-1	.	TRBV6-5	TRBD1	CASSATGFGEQFF
TRBJ2-1	many	TRBV7-6	TRBD2	CASSLALPGGGAGEQFF
TRBJ2-7	many	TRBV6-6	.	CASSYSSGIDEQYF
TRBJ2-3	few	TRBV5-1	TRBD2	CASSSGLAVDTQYF
TRBJ2-5	many	TRBV5-6	TRBD2	CASHLVRGGMETQYF
TRBJ2-1	few	TRBV30	TRBD2	CAWRTGGAGAEQFF
TRBJ1-2	few	TRBV18	.	CASSPDQENLDGYTF
TRBJ2-7	many	TRBV10-3	TRBD1	CATQSGQGNDEQYF
TRBJ2-3	.	TRBV2	.	CASSGGGTDTQYF
TRBJ1-6	.	TRBV6-6	TRBD1	CASSPEGTGRALHF
TRBJ2-3	.	TRBV5-1	.	CASSFEGSTDTQYF
TRBJ2-1	.	TRBV19	TRBD1	CASSKTGVLYNEQFF
TRBJ2-5	many	TRBV5-1	.	CASSLGQRRETQYF
TRBJ1-1	.	TRBV30	.	CAWSVLRDTEAFF
TRBJ2-6	.	TRBV30	TRBD1	CAWRGQTLGANVLTF
TRBJ2-1	few	TRBV4-3	TRBD2	CASSQDQAGAVNEQFF
TRBJ2-1	.	TRBV5-1	.	CASGLPPRDEQFF
TRBJ1-1	.	TRBV6-1	TRBD1	CASSAVQGASTEAFF
TRBJ2-7	.	TRBV10-1	.	CASGVGGAPYEQYF
TRBJ2-3	.	TRBV6-1	.	CASSRGRADTQYF
TRBJ1-2	few	TRBV11-2	.	CASSLSGDMNYGYTF
TRBJ2-3	.	TRBV9	TRBD2	CASSVESGRAPDTQYF
TRBJ2-7	few	TRBV2	.	CASSELAPGEQYF
TRBJ2-5	few	TRBV15	TRBD1	CATSRARGYQETQYF
TRBJ2-3	many	TRBV7-2	.	CASSLGFATDTQYF
TRBJ2-2	few	TRBV13	.	CASRRGLNTGELFF
TRBJ2-5	many	TRBV29-1	TRBD1	CSFRDSGQTQYF
TRBJ2-7	.	TRBV5-4	TRBD1	CASSFQDRSSYEQYF
TRBJ2-5	.	TRBV7-8	.	CASSYHETQYF
TRBJ2-6	.	TRBV9	TRBD1	CASSVRIGQGATGANVLTF
TRBJ2-7	.	TRBV18	.	CASSPPRVTYEQYF
TRBJ2-1	.	TRBV29-1	.	CSANRGYNEQFF
TRBJ2-1	.	TRBV30	TRBD2	CAWSVGPLSGRATNEQFF
TRBJ2-3	.	TRBV2	.	CASSEALVGLDGGFTQYF